Presented here are 26 T cell receptor beta chains from one specimen sequenced in a study of T cells expressing NK-cell markers. Using the 5' RACE reads, TCRdb records one entry per CDR3 protein without DNA. Listed are 450,000 to 600,000 distinct CDR3 sequences; less than 4.5% falls within the top ten. Sequences were obtained from blood T cells: a sorted CD56 or NKG2C T cell subset, CD4+ or CD8+ T cells, or bulk PBMC T cells (not recorded which). These receptors all come from a man younger than 35 in good health.

This chain links TRBV20-1 with TRBJ1-4; the D gene TCRdb calls, TRBD1, cannot be checked with no DNA. The CDR3 is made up of 16 amino acids. CDR1 is DFQATT and CDR2 is SNEGSKA in the germline V gene (reference sequence). CDR3 region: CSARDLTVGRKEKLFF.

Here the CDR3 reads CASSSWGTETDTQYF. The rearrangement uses TRBV7-9 and TRBJ2-3; TCRdb gives TRBD1 as the D gene, but with no DNA this cannot be confirmed. The CDR3 has 15 amino acids. The germline V gene encodes CDR1 SEHNR and CDR2 FQNEAQ (reference sequence). The variable domain in full, completed from reference TRBV7-9 and TRBJ2-3, reads DTGVSQNPRHKITKRGQNVTFRCDPISEHNRLYWYRQTLGQGPEFLTYFQNEAQLEKSRLLSDRFSAERPKGSFSTLEIQRTEQGDSAMYLCASSSWGTETDTQYFGPGTRLTVL.

This rearrangement joins TRBV6-5 to TRBJ2-7; the D call of TRBD1 rests on TCRdb alone, since no DNA is present to check it. This CDR3 contains 14 residues. Germline V lookup: CDR1 MNHEY, CDR2 SVGAGI. The CDR3 reads CASSLAGQIYEQYF.

The CDR3 sequence: CASSYSGRGFQETQYF. This chain uses TRBV6-5 with TRBJ2-5; TCRdb's D gene call, TRBD2, goes unchecked for lack of DNA. CDR1 is MNHEY and CDR2 is SVGAGI in the germline V gene. CDR3 length: 16 amino acids.

The chain is built from TRBV29-1 and TRBJ2-1; absent DNA, TCRdb's TRBD1 call cannot be checked. The CDR3 extends over 13 amino acids. Germline V gives CDR1 SQVTM, CDR2 ANQGSEA. CDR3 in amino acids: CSPGQSIGYEQFF.

This chain connects TRBV7-2 to TRBJ2-7; without DNA, the TCRdb call of TRBD1 cannot be checked. The CDR3 sequence is 14 residues long. Looked up from germline, CDR1 is SGHTA and CDR2 is FQGNSA. The CDR3: CASSHNPGTLEQYF.

The chain recombines TRBV20-1 with TRBJ2-5; checking the TCRdb D call of TRBD1 is not possible without DNA. Per germline, CDR1 DFQATT and CDR2 SNEGSKA (reference sequence). The CDR3 is 14 residues long. The CDR3 sequence: CSASSTGRGGTQYF.

The genes are TRBV12-3 or TRBV12-4 and TRBJ1-5; TCRdb gives TRBD1 as the D gene, but with no DNA this cannot be confirmed. CDR3 length: 16 amino acids. Here the CDR3 reads CASSLGSGGVGQPQHF.

This chain links TRBV7-9 with TRBJ1-6; the TCRdb D gene call, TRBD1, has no DNA to confirm it. The CDR3 is 14 amino acids. Germline V gives CDR1 SEHNR, CDR2 FQNEAQ (reference sequence). The CDR3 here is CASSFSGDNSPLHF.

The chain couples TRBV12-3 or TRBV12-4 to TRBJ2-6. This CDR3 has 15 residues. CDR3 amino acids: CASSLSRAGANVLTF.

CDR3 in amino acids: CASLQAGETQYF. The chain links TRBV6-6 to TRBJ2-5; TCRdb selects TRBD1, and the lack of DNA leaves this call unchecked. CDR3 length: 12 amino acids. The germline V gene encodes CDR1 MNHNY and CDR2 SVGAGI (reference sequence).

V gene TRBV7-8 combines with J gene TRBJ1-1; the D call of TRBD1 rests on TCRdb alone, since no DNA is present to check it. This CDR3 is 17 amino acids long. CDR1 is SGHVS and CDR2 is FQNEAQ in the germline V gene. CDR3 in amino acids: CASSLREAGGSGTEAFF. Drawing the rest from reference TRBV7-8 and TRBJ1-1, the complete variable domain is GAGVSQSPRYKVAKRGQDVALRCDPISGHVSLFWYQQALGQGPEFLTYFQNEAQLDKSGLPSDRFFAERPEGSVSTLKIQRTQQEDSAVYLCASSLREAGGSGTEAFFGQGTRLTVV.

The rearrangement joins TRBV15 to TRBJ2-3; TCRdb calls TRBD2, which cannot be checked without DNA. The germline V gene encodes CDR1 LNHNV and CDR2 YYDKDF (reference sequence). This CDR3 is 19 amino acids long. CDR3: CATSRDPTRLAGSTDTQYF.

This chain uses TRBV15 with TRBJ2-5; TCRdb calls TRBD1, which cannot be checked without DNA. This CDR3 is built from 16 residues. Germline V gives CDR1 LNHNV, CDR2 YYDKDF (reference sequence). The chain's CDR3 is CATSTPGQGRSETQYF.

The chain joins TRBV10-2 to TRBJ1-4; TCRdb proposes TRBD1, but this gene call is untestable without DNA. The CDR3 loop spans 16 amino acids. CDR1 WSHSY and CDR2 SAAADI come from the germline V gene. The CDR3 here is CASSEPRGFFFEKLFF.

The chain couples TRBV7-2 to TRBJ2-5; TCRdb reports TRBD1, a call that lacks DNA to check it against. The germline V gene has CDR1 SGHTA and CDR2 FQGNSA. This CDR3 spans 17 amino acids. The CDR3 sequence: CASSLVGGGSITETQYF.

The chain carries TRBV27 and TRBJ2-5; there is no DNA to check the TCRdb D call of TRBD1. This CDR3 is built from 14 residues. The germline V gene encodes CDR1 MNHEY and CDR2 SMNVEV (reference sequence). CDR3 loop: CASGEEGGTETQYF.

The rearrangement uses TRBV12-3 or TRBV12-4 and TRBJ2-1; TCRdb lists TRBD2, though no DNA is available to test this call. The CDR3 has 16 residues. CDR3 residues: CASSLDGTTIYNEQFF.

This CDR3 reads CASMNLRNGGVGNQPQHF. The chain combines TRBV19 with TRBJ1-5; TCRdb proposes TRBD1, but this gene call is untestable without DNA. In germline, CDR1 is LNHDA, CDR2 SQIVND (reference sequence). The CDR3 spans 18 residues.

The chain uses TRBV7-9 and TRBJ1-1; TCRdb reports TRBD1, a call that lacks DNA to check it against. The CDR3 extends over 15 amino acids. From germline, CDR1 is SEHNR and CDR2 FQNEAQ (reference sequence). The CDR3 protein is CASSPRQGDNTEAFF.

The V and J genes are TRBV5-1 and TRBJ2-1; the TCRdb D gene call, TRBD1, has no DNA to confirm it. Per the germline V gene, CDR1 is SGHRS and CDR2 is YFSETQ. The CDR3 loop spans 14 amino acids. The CDR3 is CASSRKGDQYEQFF.

The CDR3 spells CASSYVRDREGNYGYTF. The chain couples TRBV6-5 to TRBJ1-2; TCRdb's D call of TRBD1 is untestable without DNA. The CDR3 is 17 residues long. Looked up from germline, CDR1 is MNHEY and CDR2 is SVGAGI.

This sequence joins TRBV24-1 and TRBJ2-5. The CDR3 extends over 13 amino acids. Germline loops: CDR1 KGHDR, CDR2 SFDVKD. The CDR3: CATSDLIGETQYF.

This sequence joins TRBV27 and TRBJ2-1; no DNA is available, so the TRBD1 call from TCRdb remains unchecked. Germline-derived CDR1 and CDR2 are MNHEY and SMNVEV (reference sequence). This CDR3 comprises 14 residues. The CDR3 region is CASGRDRPYNEQFF.

The chain links TRBV19 to TRBJ1-1; TCRdb reports TRBD1, a call that lacks DNA to check it against. The CDR3 runs to 13 residues. Germline V lookup: CDR1 LNHDA, CDR2 SQIVND (reference sequence). The CDR3 spells CASQARRDTEAFF. Drawing the rest from reference TRBV19 and TRBJ1-1, the complete variable domain is DGGITQSPKYLFRKEGQNVTLSCEQNLNHDAMYWYRQDPGQGLRLIYYSQIVNDFQKGDIAEGYSVSREKKESFPLTVTSAQKNPTAFYLCASQARRDTEAFFGQGTRLTVV.

This chain uses TRBV7-2 with TRBJ1-1; TCRdb picks TRBD1, but there is no DNA to check that call. Germline CDR1 and CDR2: SGHTA and FQGNSA. CDR3 length: 15 amino acids. The CDR3 is CASSLRLARGTEAFF.